This T cell receptor beta chain was identified in a study of shared clonotypes between healthy human individuals. Study as a whole: Two female and a few male donors aged 18 to 49 were enrolled.

Germline V CDR1 and CDR2: SQVTM, ANQGSEA. J gave up 7 bases and V 6 bases, and 11 bases lay outside the gene matches. The length of the CDR3 is 14 residues. The assay was immunoSEQ multiplex PCR, and TCRdb's table has in-frame clones only and misses some. The sample comprises a few hundred thousand clones, around 79% of which are singletons, and approximately 12% rests with the top ten. This clonotype was sampled from a woman in her thirties or forties in good health. Some clones in this sample may be carry-over from other donors' samples. Sequenced sample: PBMCs. The genes are TRBV29-1 and TRBJ1-5; 8 bases map to TRBD1. CDR3 sequence reads: CSVGLGQGSQPQHF. In DNA form, the CDR3 reads TGCAGCGTCGGACTCGGACAGGGATCACAGCCCCAGCATTTT.